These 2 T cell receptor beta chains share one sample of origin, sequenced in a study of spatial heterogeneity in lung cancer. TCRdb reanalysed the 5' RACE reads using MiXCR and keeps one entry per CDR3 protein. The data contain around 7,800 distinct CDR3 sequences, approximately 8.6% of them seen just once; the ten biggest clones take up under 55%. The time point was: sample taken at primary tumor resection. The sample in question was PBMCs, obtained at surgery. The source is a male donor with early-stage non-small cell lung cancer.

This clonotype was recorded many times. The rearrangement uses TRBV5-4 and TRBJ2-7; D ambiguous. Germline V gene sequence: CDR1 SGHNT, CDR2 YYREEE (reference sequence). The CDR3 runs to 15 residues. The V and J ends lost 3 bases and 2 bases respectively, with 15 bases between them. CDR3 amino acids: CASSSIDLNPYEQYF. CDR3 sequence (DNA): TGTGCCAGCAGCTCCATCGACTTAAATCCCTACGAGCAGTACTTC. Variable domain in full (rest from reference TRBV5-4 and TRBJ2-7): ETGVTQSPTHLIKTRGQQVTLRCSSQSGHNTVSWYQQALGQGPQFIFQYYREEENGRGNFPPRFSGLQFPNYSSELNVNALELDDSALYLCASSSIDLNPYEQYFGPGTRLTVT.

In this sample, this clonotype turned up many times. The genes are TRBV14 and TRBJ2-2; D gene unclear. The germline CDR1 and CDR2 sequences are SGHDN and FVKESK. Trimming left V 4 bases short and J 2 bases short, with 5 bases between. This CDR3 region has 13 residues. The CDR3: CASSRHNTGELFF. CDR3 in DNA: TGTGCCAGCAGCCGACATAACACCGGGGAGCTGTTTTTT.